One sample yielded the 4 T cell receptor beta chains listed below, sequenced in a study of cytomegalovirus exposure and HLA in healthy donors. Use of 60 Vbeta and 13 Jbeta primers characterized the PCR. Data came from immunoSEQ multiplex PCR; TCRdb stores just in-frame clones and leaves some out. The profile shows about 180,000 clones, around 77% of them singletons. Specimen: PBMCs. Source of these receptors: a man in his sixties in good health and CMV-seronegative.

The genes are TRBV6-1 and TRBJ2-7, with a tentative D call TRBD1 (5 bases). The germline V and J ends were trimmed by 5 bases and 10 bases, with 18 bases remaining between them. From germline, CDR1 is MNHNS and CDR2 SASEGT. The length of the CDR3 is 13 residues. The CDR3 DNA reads TGTGCCAGCAGTCCAATTTCTGACAGCCACCAGTACTTC. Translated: CASSPISDSHQYF.

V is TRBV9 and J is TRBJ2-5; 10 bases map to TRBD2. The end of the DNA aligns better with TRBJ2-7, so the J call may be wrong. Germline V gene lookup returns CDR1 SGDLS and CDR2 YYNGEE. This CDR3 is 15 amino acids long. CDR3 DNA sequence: TGTGCCAGCAGCGTAGCCACTAGCGGGAACTACGAGCAGTACTTC. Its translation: CASSVATSGNYEQYF.

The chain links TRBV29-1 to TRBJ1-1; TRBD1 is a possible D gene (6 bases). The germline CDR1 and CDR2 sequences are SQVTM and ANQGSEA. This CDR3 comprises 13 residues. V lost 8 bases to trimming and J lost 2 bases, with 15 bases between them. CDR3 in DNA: TGCAGCTTCTCCCGGGGGGCTAACACTGAAGCTTTCTTT. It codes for CSFSRGANTEAFF.

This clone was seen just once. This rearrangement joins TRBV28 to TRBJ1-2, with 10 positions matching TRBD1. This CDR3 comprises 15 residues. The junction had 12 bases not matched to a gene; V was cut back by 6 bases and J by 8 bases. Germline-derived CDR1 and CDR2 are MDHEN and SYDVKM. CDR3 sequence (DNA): TGTGCCAGCAGCCCCCAGTCGACAGGGGGCCGAGGCTACACCTTC. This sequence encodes CASSPQSTGGRGYTF.